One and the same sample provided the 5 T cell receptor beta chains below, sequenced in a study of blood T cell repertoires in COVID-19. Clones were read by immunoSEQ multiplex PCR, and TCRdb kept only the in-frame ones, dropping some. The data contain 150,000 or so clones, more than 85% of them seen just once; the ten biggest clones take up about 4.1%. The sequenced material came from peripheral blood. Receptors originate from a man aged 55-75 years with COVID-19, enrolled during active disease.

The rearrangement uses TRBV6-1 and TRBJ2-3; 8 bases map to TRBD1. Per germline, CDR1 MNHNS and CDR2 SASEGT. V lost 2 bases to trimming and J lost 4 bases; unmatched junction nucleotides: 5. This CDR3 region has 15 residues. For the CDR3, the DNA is TGTGCCAGCAGTGAACAGGGGGCTAGGGCAGATACGCAGTATTTT. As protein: CASSEQGARADTQYF.

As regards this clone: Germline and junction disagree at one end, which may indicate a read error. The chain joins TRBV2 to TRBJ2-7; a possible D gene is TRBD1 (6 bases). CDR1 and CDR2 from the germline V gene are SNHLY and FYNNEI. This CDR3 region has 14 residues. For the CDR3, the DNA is TGTGCCAGCAGGGAAGACAGGACCGACTACGAGCAGTACTTC. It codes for CASREDRTDYEQYF.

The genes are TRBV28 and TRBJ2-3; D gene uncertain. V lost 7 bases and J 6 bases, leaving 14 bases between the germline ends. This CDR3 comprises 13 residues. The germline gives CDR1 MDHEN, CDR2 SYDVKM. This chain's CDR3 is CASTTGGGDTQYF. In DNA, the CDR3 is TGTGCCAGCACCACCGGCGGCGGTGATACGCAGTATTTT.

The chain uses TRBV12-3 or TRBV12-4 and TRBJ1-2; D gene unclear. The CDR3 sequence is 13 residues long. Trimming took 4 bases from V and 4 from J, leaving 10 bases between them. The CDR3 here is CASSSFVAYGYTF. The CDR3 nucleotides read TGTGCCAGCAGTTCCTTTGTGGCCTATGGCTACACCTTC.

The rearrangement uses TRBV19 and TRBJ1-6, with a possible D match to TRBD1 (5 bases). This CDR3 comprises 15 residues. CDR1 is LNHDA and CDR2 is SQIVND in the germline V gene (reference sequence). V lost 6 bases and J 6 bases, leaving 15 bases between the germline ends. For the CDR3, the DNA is TGTGCCAGTAGCCATACGACAGATATTAATTCACCCCTCCACTTT. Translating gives CASSHTTDINSPLHF.